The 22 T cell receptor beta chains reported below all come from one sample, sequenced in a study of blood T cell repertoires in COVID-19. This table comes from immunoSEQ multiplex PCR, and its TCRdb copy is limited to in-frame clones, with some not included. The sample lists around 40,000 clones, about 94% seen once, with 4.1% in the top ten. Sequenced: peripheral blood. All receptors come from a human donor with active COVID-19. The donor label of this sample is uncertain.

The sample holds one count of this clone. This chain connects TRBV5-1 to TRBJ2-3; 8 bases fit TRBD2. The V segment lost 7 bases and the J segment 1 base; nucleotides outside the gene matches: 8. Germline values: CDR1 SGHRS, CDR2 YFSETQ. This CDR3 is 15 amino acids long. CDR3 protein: CASVARAGGTDTQYF. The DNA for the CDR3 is TGCGCCAGCGTCGCAAGAGCGGGGGGCACAGATACGCAGTATTTT.

CDR3 coding DNA: TGCGCCAGCAGCCCCACTAACCGGGCAGGGCCGGAGACCTACGAGCAGTACTTC. Protein: CASSPTNRAGPETYEQYF. The V gene is TRBV4-1, the J gene TRBJ2-7, with D possibly being TRBD1 (5 bases). V was trimmed by 4 bases and J by 2 bases, leaving 24 bases between them. CDR1 and CDR2 (germline): MGHRA, YSYEKL. The CDR3 length is 18 residues.

CDR3 residues: CASSKESGRFGEQYF. The CDR3 region has the DNA TGTGCCAGCTCAAAGGAAAGCGGGAGGTTTGGGGAGCAGTACTTC. The genes are TRBV18 and TRBJ2-7; 9 bases align to TRBD2. CDR1 is KGHSH and CDR2 is LQKENI in the germline V gene. This CDR3 region has 15 residues. Trimming took 5 bases from V and 7 from J; bases not matched to a gene: 12.

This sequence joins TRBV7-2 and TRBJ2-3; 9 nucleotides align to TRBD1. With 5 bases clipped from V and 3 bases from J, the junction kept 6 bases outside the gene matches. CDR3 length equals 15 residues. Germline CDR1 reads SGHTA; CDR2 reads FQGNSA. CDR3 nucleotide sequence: TGTGCCAGCAGCATCGGGACAGGGATGACAGATACGCAGTATTTT. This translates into CASSIGTGMTDTQYF.

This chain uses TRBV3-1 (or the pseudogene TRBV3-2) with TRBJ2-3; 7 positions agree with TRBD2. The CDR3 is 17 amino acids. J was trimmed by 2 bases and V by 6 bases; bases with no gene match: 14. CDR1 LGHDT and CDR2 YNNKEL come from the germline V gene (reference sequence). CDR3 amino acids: CASSQEWRESYTDTQYF. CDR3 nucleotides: TGTGCCAGCAGTCAGGAGTGGCGGGAGTCGTACACAGATACGCAGTATTTT.

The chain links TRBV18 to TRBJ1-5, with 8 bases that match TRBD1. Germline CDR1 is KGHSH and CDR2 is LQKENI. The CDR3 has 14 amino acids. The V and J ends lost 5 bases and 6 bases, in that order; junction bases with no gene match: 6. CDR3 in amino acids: CASSEDRGGQPQHF. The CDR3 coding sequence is TGTGCCAGCTCAGAAGACAGGGGAGGTCAGCCCCAGCATTTT.

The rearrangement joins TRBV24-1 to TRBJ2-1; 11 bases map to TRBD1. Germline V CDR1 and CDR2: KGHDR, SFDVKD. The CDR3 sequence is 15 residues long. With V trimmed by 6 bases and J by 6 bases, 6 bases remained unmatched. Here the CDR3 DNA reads TGTGCCACCAGTATTATCGGGACAGGGGGCAATGAGCAGTTCTTC. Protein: CATSIIGTGGNEQFF.

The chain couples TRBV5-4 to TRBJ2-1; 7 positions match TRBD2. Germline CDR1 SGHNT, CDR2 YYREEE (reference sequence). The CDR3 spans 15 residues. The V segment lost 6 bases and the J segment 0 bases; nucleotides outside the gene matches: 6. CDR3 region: CASTKLASSYNEQFF. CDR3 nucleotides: TGTGCCAGCACGAAACTAGCGAGCTCCTACAATGAGCAGTTCTTC.

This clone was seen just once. CDR3 region: CASSGGGYGELFF. CDR3 bases: TGTGCCAGCAGTGGGGGGGGATACGGGGAGCTGTTTTTT. The chain has TRBV12-3 or TRBV12-4 and TRBJ2-2, with 7 nucleotides matching TRBD2. J was trimmed by 7 bases and V by 5 bases; bases with no gene match: 4. The CDR3 extends over 13 amino acids.

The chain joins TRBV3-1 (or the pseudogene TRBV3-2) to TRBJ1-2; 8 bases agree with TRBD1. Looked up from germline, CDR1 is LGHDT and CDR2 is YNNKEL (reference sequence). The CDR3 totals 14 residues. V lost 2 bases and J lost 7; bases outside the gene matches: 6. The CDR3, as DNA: TGTGCCAGCAGCCAAATCAGGGGGCCGGGTGGCTACACCTTC. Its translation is CASSQIRGPGGYTF.

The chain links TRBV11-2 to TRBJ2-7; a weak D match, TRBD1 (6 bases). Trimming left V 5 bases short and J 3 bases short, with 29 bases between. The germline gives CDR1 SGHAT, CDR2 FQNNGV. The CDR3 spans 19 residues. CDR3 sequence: CASSALKEGQRVPGYEQYF. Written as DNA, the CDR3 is TGTGCCAGCAGCGCCTTAAAGGAAGGACAGAGAGTACCCGGCTACGAGCAGTACTTC.

The CDR3 DNA is TGTGCCAGCAGCTTTGCCCCTAAGGTGCTCGCTAGCTCTGGGGCCAACGTCCTGACTTTC. Its translation: CASSFAPKVLASSGANVLTF. The chain has TRBV6-6 and TRBJ2-6; D is uncertain. Per germline, CDR1 MNHNY and CDR2 SVGAGI (reference sequence). V dropped 6 bases and J dropped 0 bases, with 24 bases sitting between them. The CDR3 covers 20 residues.

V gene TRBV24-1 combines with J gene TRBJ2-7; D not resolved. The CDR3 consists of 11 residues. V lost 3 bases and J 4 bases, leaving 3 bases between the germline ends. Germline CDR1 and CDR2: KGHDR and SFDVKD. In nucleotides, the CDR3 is TGTGCCACCAGTGATGAGTACGAGCAGTACTTC. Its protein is CATSDEYEQYF.

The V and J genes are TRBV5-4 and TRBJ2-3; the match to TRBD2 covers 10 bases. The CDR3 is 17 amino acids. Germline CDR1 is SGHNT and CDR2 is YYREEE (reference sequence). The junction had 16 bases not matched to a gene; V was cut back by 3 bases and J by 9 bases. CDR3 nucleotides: TGTGCCAGCAGCTATGGGACTAGCGCGATTCCAGATAACACGCAGTATTTT. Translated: CASSYGTSAIPDNTQYF.

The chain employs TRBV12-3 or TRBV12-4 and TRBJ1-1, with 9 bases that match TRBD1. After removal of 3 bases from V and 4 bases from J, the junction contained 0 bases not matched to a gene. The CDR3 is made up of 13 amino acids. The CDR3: CASSLGQGTEAFF. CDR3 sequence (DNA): TGTGCCAGCAGTTTGGGACAGGGCACTGAAGCTTTCTTT.

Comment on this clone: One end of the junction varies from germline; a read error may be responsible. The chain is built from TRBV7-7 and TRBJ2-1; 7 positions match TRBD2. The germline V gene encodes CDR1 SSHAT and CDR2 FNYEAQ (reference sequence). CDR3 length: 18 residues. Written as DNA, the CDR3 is TGTGCTAGCAGCTTACAGCCGATAGGGCGGGAGATTCTCTATGAGCAGTTCTTC. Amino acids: CASSLQPIGREILYEQFF. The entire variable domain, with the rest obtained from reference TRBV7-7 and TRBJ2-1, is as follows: GAGVSQSPRYKVTKRGQDVTLRCDPISSHATLYWYQQALGQGPEFLTYFNYEAQPDKSGLPSDRFSAERPEGSISTLTIQRTEQRDSAMYRCASSLQPIGREILYEQFFGPGTRLTVL.

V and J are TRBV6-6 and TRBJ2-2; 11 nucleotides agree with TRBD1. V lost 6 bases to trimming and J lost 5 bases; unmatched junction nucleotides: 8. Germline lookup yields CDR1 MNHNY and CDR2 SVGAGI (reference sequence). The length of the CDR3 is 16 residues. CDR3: CASRGGTGGVTGELFF. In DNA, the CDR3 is TGTGCCAGCAGAGGAGGGACAGGGGGAGTAACCGGGGAGCTGTTTTTT.

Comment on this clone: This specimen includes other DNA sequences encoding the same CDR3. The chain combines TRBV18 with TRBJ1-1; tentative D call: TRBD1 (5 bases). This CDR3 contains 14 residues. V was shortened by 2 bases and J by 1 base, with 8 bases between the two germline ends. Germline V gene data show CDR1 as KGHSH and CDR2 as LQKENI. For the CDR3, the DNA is TGTGCCAGCTCACCAGGCCAGGGGAACACTGAAGCTTTCTTT. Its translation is CASSPGQGNTEAFF.

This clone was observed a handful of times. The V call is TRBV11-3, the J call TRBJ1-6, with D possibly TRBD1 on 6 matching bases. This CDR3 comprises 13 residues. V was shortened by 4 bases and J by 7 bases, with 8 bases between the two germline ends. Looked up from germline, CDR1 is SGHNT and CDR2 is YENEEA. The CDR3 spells CASSSTGNSPLHF. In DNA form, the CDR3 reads TGTGCCAGCAGCTCTACAGGGAATTCACCCCTCCACTTT.

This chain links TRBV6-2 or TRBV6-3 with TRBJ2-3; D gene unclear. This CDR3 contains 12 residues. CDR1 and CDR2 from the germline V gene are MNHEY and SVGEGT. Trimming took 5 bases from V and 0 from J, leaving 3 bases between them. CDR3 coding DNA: TGTGCCAGCAGTCTTAGCACAGATACGCAGTATTTT. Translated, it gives CASSLSTDTQYF.

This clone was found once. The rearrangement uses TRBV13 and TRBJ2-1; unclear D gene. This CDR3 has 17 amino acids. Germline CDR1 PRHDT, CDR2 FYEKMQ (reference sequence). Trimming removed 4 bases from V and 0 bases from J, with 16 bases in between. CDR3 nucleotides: TGTGCCAGCAGCTCCCTGTCAAAGACACTCTCCTACAATGAGCAGTTCTTC. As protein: CASSSLSKTLSYNEQFF.

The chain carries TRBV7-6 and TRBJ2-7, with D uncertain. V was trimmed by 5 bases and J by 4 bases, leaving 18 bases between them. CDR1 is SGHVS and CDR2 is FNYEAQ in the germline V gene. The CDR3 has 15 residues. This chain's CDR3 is CASSPVVQAWYEQYF. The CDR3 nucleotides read TGTGCCAGCAGCCCGGTGGTCCAGGCTTGGTACGAGCAGTACTTC.